A selection of T cell receptor beta chains follows, all from one sample in a study of CXCR4 blockade with PD-1 therapy in pancreatic cancer. This table comes from immunoSEQ multiplex PCR, and its TCRdb copy is limited to in-frame clones, with some not included. The table includes about 17,000 clones, approximately 68% detected once. What was sequenced was tumor tissue. These receptors all come from a human donor with pancreatic ductal adenocarcinoma. CDR3s include the opening cysteine and the closing phenylalanine or tryptophan. A D gene is named only where the DNA matches it firmly. Only part of the rows carry a size: once, few, many, or a class if the clone is expanded.

clone size: .
J gene: TRBJ1-1
D gene: .
V gene: TRBV19
CDR3 DNA: TGTGCCAGTAGTATGGGACTCAGGGTATACACTGAAGCTTTCTTT
CDR3 protein: CASSMGLRVYTEAFF

clone size: .
J gene: TRBJ1-3
D gene: .
V gene: TRBV15
CDR3 DNA: TGTGCCACCAGCAGAGATCTTGTGGGGGGCTCTGGAAACACCATATATTTT
CDR3 protein: CATSRDLVGGSGNTIYF

clone size: .
J gene: TRBJ2-3
D gene: TRBD2
V gene: TRBV28
CDR3 DNA: TGTGCCAGCAGTAGACTAGCGGGAGGGGGCATAGATACGCAGTATTTT
CDR3 protein: CASSRLAGGGIDTQYF

clone size: .
J gene: TRBJ2-5
D gene: .
V gene: TRBV19
CDR3 DNA: TGTGCCAGTAGTATTGGCCGGGACCAAGAGACCCAGTACTTC
CDR3 protein: CASSIGRDQETQYF

clone size: once
J gene: TRBJ2-1
D gene: .
V gene: TRBV16
CDR3 DNA: TGTGCCAGCAGCCAATCGAACCGCAATGAGCAGTTCTTC
CDR3 protein: CASSQSNRNEQFF

clone size: .
J gene: TRBJ2-5
D gene: TRBD1
V gene: TRBV5-1
CDR3 DNA: TGCGCCAGCAGCTCCACCGGGACAGGGGGCGAAGAGACCCAGTACTTC
CDR3 protein: CASSSTGTGGEETQYF

clone size: .
J gene: TRBJ2-6
D gene: .
V gene: TRBV28
CDR3 DNA: TGTGCCAGCAGATATCCCCCGGGATACTCTGGGGCCAACGTCCTGACTTTC
CDR3 protein: CASRYPPGYSGANVLTF

clone size: .
J gene: TRBJ2-7
D gene: .
V gene: TRBV19
CDR3 DNA: TGTGCCAGTAGCGCCGGAATCAACTACGAGCAGTACTTC
CDR3 protein: CASSAGINYEQYF

clone size: few
J gene: TRBJ2-2
D gene: .
V gene: TRBV11-3
CDR3 DNA: TGTGCCAGCAGCTCCCCGACTACGAACACCGGGGAGCTGTTTTTT
CDR3 protein: CASSSPTTNTGELFF

clone size: few
J gene: TRBJ2-1
D gene: .
V gene: TRBV15
CDR3 DNA: TGTGCCACCAGCTTCCACAGGGGACTCACCTACAATGAGCAGTTCTTC
CDR3 protein: CATSFHRGLTYNEQFF

clone size: .
J gene: TRBJ2-7
D gene: TRBD1
V gene: TRBV5-1
CDR3 DNA: TGCGCCAGCAGCACCCGGGACAGTTCCTACGAGCAGTACTTC
CDR3 protein: CASSTRDSSYEQYF

clone size: .
J gene: TRBJ2-7
D gene: TRBD1
V gene: TRBV28
CDR3 DNA: TGTGCCAGCAGGAGACCGGGACAGGTGCACGAGCAGTACTTC
CDR3 protein: CASRRPGQVHEQYF

clone size: .
J gene: TRBJ2-7
D gene: TRBD2
V gene: TRBV28
CDR3 DNA: TGTGCCAGCAGCAATACCGGGACTAGGTATTACGAGCAGTACTTC
CDR3 protein: CASSNTGTRYYEQYF

clone size: .
J gene: TRBJ2-2
D gene: .
V gene: TRBV7-7
CDR3 DNA: TGTGCCAGCAGCCCCCCAGGAGCGGCGAACACCGGGGAGCTGTTTTTT
CDR3 protein: CASSPPGAANTGELFF

clone size: .
J gene: TRBJ1-2
D gene: TRBD1
V gene: TRBV28
CDR3 DNA: TGTGCCAGCGTCGACAGGGCCACGGGTGGCTACACCTTC
CDR3 protein: CASVDRATGGYTF

clone size: .
J gene: TRBJ2-3
D gene: .
V gene: TRBV19
CDR3 DNA: TGTGCCAGTAGTATAGACGGCCGCGGGAATACGCAGTATTTT
CDR3 protein: CASSIDGRGNTQYF

clone size: .
J gene: TRBJ2-3
D gene: TRBD2
V gene: TRBV5-1
CDR3 DNA: TGCGCCAGCAGCTGGGGGGGAGGGACAGATACGCAGTATTTT
CDR3 protein: CASSWGGGTDTQYF

clone size: .
J gene: TRBJ2-3
D gene: TRBD2
V gene: TRBV28
CDR3 DNA: TGTGCCAGCAGTTTAAGCCGGCTAGCGGGAGGGGGGACGCAGTATTTT
CDR3 protein: CASSLSRLAGGGTQYF

clone size: .
J gene: TRBJ2-2
D gene: .
V gene: TRBV19
CDR3 DNA: TGTGCCAGTAGTCGCGGGGGCATGGCCGGGGAGCTGTTTTTT
CDR3 protein: CASSRGGMAGELFF

clone size: .
J gene: TRBJ1-1
D gene: .
V gene: TRBV29-1
CDR3 DNA: TGCAGCGTCGTTGAGGGGGGCACTGAAGCTTTCTTT
CDR3 protein: CSVVEGGTEAFF

clone size: few
J gene: TRBJ2-7
D gene: TRBD1
V gene: TRBV30
CDR3 DNA: TGTGCCTGGACCGCGGGGGGGACAGGGGGTTACGAGCAGTACTTC
CDR3 protein: CAWTAGGTGGYEQYF

clone size: .
J gene: TRBJ2-3
D gene: TRBD2
V gene: TRBV25-1
CDR3 DNA: TGTGCCAGCAGTGAATCAGGGACTAGAAGCGATACGCAGTATTTT
CDR3 protein: CASSESGTRSDTQYF

clone size: few
J gene: TRBJ1-2
D gene: TRBD1
V gene: TRBV30
CDR3 DNA: TGTGCCTGGAGGAGAAGGGGGCGGGGCTACACCTTC
CDR3 protein: CAWRRRGRGYTF

clone size: .
J gene: TRBJ2-3
D gene: TRBD2
V gene: TRBV29-1
CDR3 DNA: TGCAGCGTAACTAGCGGGAGCGGAGATACGCAGTATTTT
CDR3 protein: CSVTSGSGDTQYF

clone size: few
J gene: TRBJ2-1
D gene: .
V gene: TRBV18
CDR3 DNA: TGTGCCAGCTCACCTGCCGGCAATGAGCAGTTCTTC
CDR3 protein: CASSPAGNEQFF

clone size: .
J gene: TRBJ2-3
D gene: TRBD2
V gene: TRBV9
CDR3 DNA: TGTGCCAGCAGCGTAGGGCTAGCGGACACAGATACGCAGTATTTT
CDR3 protein: CASSVGLADTDTQYF

clone size: .
J gene: TRBJ2-1
D gene: .
V gene: TRBV19
CDR3 DNA: TGTGCCAGTAGTATGAGACTCTCCTACAATGAGCAGTTCTTC
CDR3 protein: CASSMRLSYNEQFF

clone size: .
J gene: TRBJ1-5
D gene: TRBD1
V gene: TRBV6-4
CDR3 DNA: TGTGCCAGCAGTGTAGACAGGGGGAATCAGCCCCAGCATTTT
CDR3 protein: CASSVDRGNQPQHF

clone size: .
J gene: TRBJ2-1
D gene: .
V gene: TRBV5-1
CDR3 DNA: TGCGCCAGCAGTCAGGCGGGAACCTACAATGAGCAGTTCTTC
CDR3 protein: CASSQAGTYNEQFF

clone size: once
J gene: TRBJ1-1
D gene: .
V gene: TRBV6-8
CDR3 DNA: TGTGCCAGCAGTCTTCAGGTCACTGAAGCTTTCTTT
CDR3 protein: CASSLQVTEAFF

clone size: .
J gene: TRBJ1-5
D gene: .
V gene: TRBV28
CDR3 DNA: TGTGCCAGCAGCCCTCCCTCACGGCCCCAGCATTTT
CDR3 protein: CASSPPSRPQHF

clone size: .
J gene: TRBJ1-1
D gene: .
V gene: TRBV30
CDR3 DNA: TGTGCCTGGACTTTGGGGAGAAACACTGAAGCTTTCTTT
CDR3 protein: CAWTLGRNTEAFF

clone size: few
J gene: TRBJ2-4
D gene: .
V gene: TRBV10-1
CDR3 DNA: TGCGCCAGCATCCCCGGGGCCCCCCTAGCCAAAAACATTCAGTACTTC
CDR3 protein: CASIPGAPLAKNIQYF

clone size: few
J gene: TRBJ2-2
D gene: TRBD2
V gene: TRBV9
CDR3 DNA: TGTGCCAGCAGCCCGGGACTAGCGGGAGGGTACGACACCGGGGAGCTGTTTTTT
CDR3 protein: CASSPGLAGGYDTGELFF

clone size: .
J gene: TRBJ2-1
D gene: TRBD1
V gene: TRBV19
CDR3 DNA: TGTGCCAGTAGTACTTTGACAGGGACGAATGAGCAGTTCTTC
CDR3 protein: CASSTLTGTNEQFF

clone size: .
J gene: TRBJ2-1
D gene: TRBD2
V gene: TRBV18
CDR3 DNA: TGTGCCAGCTCACCGACTAGCGGGAAAAATGAGCAGTTCTTC
CDR3 protein: CASSPTSGKNEQFF

clone size: .
J gene: TRBJ1-6
D gene: .
V gene: TRBV9
CDR3 DNA: TGTGCCAGCAGCTCGGGACATAATTCACCCCTCCACTTT
CDR3 protein: CASSSGHNSPLHF

clone size: few
J gene: TRBJ1-4
D gene: .
V gene: TRBV30
CDR3 DNA: TGTGCCTGGAGTAGGCAGGGGAATGAAAAACTGTTTTTT
CDR3 protein: CAWSRQGNEKLFF

clone size: .
J gene: TRBJ2-7
D gene: .
V gene: TRBV19
CDR3 DNA: TGTGCCAATAGTTCACACAGCCAAGGTGGAACCTACGAGCAGTACTTC
CDR3 protein: CANSSHSQGGTYEQYF

clone size: .
J gene: TRBJ2-1
D gene: TRBD2
V gene: TRBV6-8
CDR3 DNA: TGTGCCAGCAGTCAGACTAGCGGGAGGATTCATGAGCAGTTCTTC
CDR3 protein: CASSQTSGRIHEQFF

clone size: .
J gene: TRBJ1-1
D gene: .
V gene: TRBV19
CDR3 DNA: TGTGCCAGTAGTACACCGGGGGCAAACACTGAAGCTTTCTTT
CDR3 protein: CASSTPGANTEAFF

clone size: .
J gene: TRBJ2-1
D gene: TRBD2
V gene: TRBV27
CDR3 DNA: TGTGCCAGCAGTTTAAGGTTAGCGGGAGGTGGAGATGAGCAGTTCTTC
CDR3 protein: CASSLRLAGGGDEQFF

clone size: once
J gene: TRBJ1-4
D gene: TRBD1
V gene: TRBV18
CDR3 DNA: TGTGCCAGCTCACCACCTACAGGGGACGCTGAAAAACTGTTTTTT
CDR3 protein: CASSPPTGDAEKLFF

clone size: .
J gene: TRBJ2-7
D gene: TRBD1
V gene: TRBV30
CDR3 DNA: TGTGCCTGGAGTCTAGACAGGGCACCCTACGAGCAGTACTTC
CDR3 protein: CAWSLDRAPYEQYF

clone size: once
J gene: TRBJ2-3
D gene: TRBD2
V gene: TRBV15
CDR3 DNA: TGTGCCACCAGCAGACGCACGGGACTAGCGGTACCAGATACGCAGTATTTT
CDR3 protein: CATSRRTGLAVPDTQYF

clone size: .
J gene: TRBJ2-3
D gene: TRBD2
V gene: TRBV15
CDR3 DNA: TGTGCCACCAGCAGGGGGACTAGCGGGAGATCTGATACGCAGTATTTT
CDR3 protein: CATSRGTSGRSDTQYF

clone size: .
J gene: TRBJ2-1
D gene: .
V gene: TRBV28
CDR3 DNA: TGTGCCAGCAGTTTATATCCGCTAGCTAAACTCTACAATGAGCAGTTCTTC
CDR3 protein: CASSLYPLAKLYNEQFF

clone size: once
J gene: TRBJ2-1
D gene: TRBD1
V gene: TRBV29-1
CDR3 DNA: TGCAGCGTTTCAGGGACAGTCTCCTACAATGAGCAGTTCTTC
CDR3 protein: CSVSGTVSYNEQFF

clone size: .
J gene: TRBJ2-7
D gene: .
V gene: TRBV28
CDR3 DNA: TGTGCCAGCAGTGGGTACATATACGAGCAGTACTTC
CDR3 protein: CASSGYIYEQYF